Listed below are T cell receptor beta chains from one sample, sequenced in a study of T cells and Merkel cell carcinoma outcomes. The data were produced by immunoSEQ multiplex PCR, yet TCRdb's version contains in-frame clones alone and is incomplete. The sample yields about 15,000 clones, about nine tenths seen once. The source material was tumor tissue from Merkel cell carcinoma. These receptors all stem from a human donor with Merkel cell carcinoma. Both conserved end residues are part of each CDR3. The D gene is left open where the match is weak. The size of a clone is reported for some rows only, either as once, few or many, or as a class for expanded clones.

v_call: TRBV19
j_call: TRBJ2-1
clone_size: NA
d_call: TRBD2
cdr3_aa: CASSPPSGVSYNEQFF
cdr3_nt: TGTGCCAGTAGTCCCCCTAGCGGGGTCTCCTACAATGAGCAGTTCTTC

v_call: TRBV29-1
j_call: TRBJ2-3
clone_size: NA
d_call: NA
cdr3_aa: CSARDLMSTDTQYF
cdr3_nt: TGCAGCGCCCGGGACTTGATGAGCACAGATACGCAGTATTTT

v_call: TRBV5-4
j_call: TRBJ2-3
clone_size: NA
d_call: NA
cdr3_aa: CASSPRGGGTDTQYF
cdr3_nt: TGTGCCAGCAGCCCAAGAGGGGGAGGCACAGATACGCAGTATTTT

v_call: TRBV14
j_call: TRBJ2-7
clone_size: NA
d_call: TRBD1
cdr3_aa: CASSRNRGYEQYF
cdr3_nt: TGTGCCAGCAGCCGAAACAGGGGCTACGAGCAGTACTTC

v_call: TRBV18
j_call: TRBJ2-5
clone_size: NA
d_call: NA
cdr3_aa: CASSPPDRQETQYF
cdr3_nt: TGTGCCAGCTCACCCCCGGACAGACAAGAGACCCAGTACTTC

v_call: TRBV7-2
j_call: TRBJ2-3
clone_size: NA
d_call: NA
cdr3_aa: CASSLTGSDTQYF
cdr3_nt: TGTGCCAGCAGCTTAACAGGGTCAGATACGCAGTATTTT

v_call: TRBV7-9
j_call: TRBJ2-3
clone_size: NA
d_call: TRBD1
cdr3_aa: CASSSRTGPPDTQYF
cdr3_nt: TGTGCCAGCAGCTCGCGGACAGGCCCCCCGGATACGCAGTATTTT

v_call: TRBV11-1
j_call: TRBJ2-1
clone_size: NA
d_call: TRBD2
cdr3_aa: CASSFGGAYNEQFF
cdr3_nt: TGTGCCAGCAGCTTCGGGGGGGCCTACAATGAGCAGTTCTTC

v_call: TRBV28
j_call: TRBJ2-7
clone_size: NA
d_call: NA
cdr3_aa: CASSHRGADSYEQYF
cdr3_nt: TGTGCCAGCAGCCACCGGGGAGCTGACTCCTACGAGCAGTACTTC

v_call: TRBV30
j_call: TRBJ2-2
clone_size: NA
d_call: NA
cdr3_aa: CAWSVLGVGRGELFF
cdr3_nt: TGTGCCTGGAGTGTACTCGGGGTGGGCCGCGGGGAGCTGTTTTTT

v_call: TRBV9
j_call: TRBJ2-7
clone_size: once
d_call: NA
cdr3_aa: CASSVGGDHEQYF
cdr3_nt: TGTGCCAGCAGCGTAGGGGGAGACCACGAGCAGTACTTC

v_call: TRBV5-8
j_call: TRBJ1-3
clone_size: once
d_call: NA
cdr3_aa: CASSVRKRGNTIYF
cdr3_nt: TGTGCCAGCAGCGTAAGGAAGAGGGGAAACACCATATATTTT

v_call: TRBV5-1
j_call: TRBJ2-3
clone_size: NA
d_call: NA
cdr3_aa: CASSLRALLFSTDTQYF
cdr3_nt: TGCGCCAGCAGCTTGAGAGCTCTTTTGTTTAGCACAGATACGCAGTATTTT

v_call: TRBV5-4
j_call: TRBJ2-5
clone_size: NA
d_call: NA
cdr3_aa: CASSNSGKETQYF
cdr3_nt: TGTGCCAGCAGCAATAGCGGAAAAGAGACCCAGTACTTC

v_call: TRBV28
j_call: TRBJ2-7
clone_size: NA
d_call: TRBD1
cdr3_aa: CASSTSGTGGNEQYF
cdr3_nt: TGTGCCAGCAGTACCTCCGGGACAGGGGGGAACGAGCAGTACTTC

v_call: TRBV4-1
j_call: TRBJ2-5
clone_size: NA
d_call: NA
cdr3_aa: CASSHLLGGEETQYF
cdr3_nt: TGCGCCAGCAGCCACCTCTTAGGGGGGGAGGAGACCCAGTACTTC

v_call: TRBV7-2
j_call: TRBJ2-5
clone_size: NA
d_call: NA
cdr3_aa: CASSYNRDETQYF
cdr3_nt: TGTGCCAGCAGCTATAACAGGGACGAGACCCAGTACTTC

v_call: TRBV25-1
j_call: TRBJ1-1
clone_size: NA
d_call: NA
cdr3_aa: CASSGDLETEAFF
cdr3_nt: TGTGCCAGCAGTGGGGACCTGGAGACTGAAGCTTTCTTT

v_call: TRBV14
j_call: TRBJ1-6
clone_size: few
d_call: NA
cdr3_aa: CASSQYVGFNSPLHF
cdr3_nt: TGTGCCAGCAGCCAATATGTAGGTTTTAATTCACCCCTCCACTTT

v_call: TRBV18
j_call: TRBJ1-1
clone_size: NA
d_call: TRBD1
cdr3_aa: CASSPRGQGAETEAFF
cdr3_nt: TGTGCCAGCTCACCTAGAGGACAGGGGGCGGAAACTGAAGCTTTCTTT

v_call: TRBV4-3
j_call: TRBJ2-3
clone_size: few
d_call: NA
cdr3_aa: CASSQDIDDTQYF
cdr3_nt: TGCGCCAGCAGCCAAGATATTGATGATACGCAGTATTTT

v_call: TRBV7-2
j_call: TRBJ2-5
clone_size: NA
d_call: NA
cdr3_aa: CASSFDARDKYF
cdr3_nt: TGTGCCAGCAGCTTTGATGCCAGGGACAAGTACTTC

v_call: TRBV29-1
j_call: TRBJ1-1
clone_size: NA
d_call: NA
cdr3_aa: CSVRRLSGGTEAFF
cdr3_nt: TGCAGCGTGCGGAGGCTCTCCGGGGGCACTGAAGCTTTCTTT

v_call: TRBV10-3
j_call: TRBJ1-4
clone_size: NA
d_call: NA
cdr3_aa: CAISEPGIGEKLFF
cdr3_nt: TGTGCCATCAGTGAGCCAGGGATTGGTGAAAAACTGTTTTTT

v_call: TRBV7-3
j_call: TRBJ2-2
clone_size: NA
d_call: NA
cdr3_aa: CASSLTLGAGELFF
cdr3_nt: TGTGCCAGCAGCTTAACATTAGGGGCCGGGGAGCTGTTTTTT

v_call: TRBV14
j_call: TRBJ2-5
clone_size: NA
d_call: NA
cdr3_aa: CASSLLGVYQETQYF
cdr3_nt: TGTGCCAGCAGCCTACTAGGGGTTTATCAAGAGACCCAGTACTTC

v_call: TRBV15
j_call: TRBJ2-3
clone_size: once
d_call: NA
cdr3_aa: CATSRGGPGPAYF
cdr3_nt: TGTGCCACCAGCAGAGGGGGGCCAGGACCGGCGTATTTT

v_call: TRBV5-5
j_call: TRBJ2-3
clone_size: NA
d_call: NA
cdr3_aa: CASSLGLENTQYF
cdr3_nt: TGTGCCAGCAGCTTGGGACTAGAGAATACGCAGTATTTT

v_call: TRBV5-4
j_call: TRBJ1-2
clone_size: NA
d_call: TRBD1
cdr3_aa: CASSMGQNYGYTF
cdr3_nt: TGTGCCAGCAGCATGGGACAGAACTATGGCTACACCTTC

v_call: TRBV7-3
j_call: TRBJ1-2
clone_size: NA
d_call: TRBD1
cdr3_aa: CASSLNRGNGYTF
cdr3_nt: TGTGCCAGCAGCTTGAACAGGGGAAATGGCTACACCTTC

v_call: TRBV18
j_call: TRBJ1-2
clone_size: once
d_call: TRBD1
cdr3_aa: CASSPGTGMIFGDYTF
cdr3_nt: TGTGCCAGCTCACCCGGGACAGGGATGATTTTCGGCGACTACACCTTC

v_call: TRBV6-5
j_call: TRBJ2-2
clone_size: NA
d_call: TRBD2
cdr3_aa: CASSYRGGGHGELFF
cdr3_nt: TGTGCCAGCAGTTACCGGGGGGGCGGGCACGGGGAGCTGTTTTTT

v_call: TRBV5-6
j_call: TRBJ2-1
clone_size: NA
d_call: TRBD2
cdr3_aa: CASSGLAGGLDEQFF
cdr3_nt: TGTGCCAGCAGCGGACTAGCGGGAGGACTAGATGAGCAGTTCTTC

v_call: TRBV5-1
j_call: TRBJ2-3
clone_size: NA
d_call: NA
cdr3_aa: CASSLISGADTQYF
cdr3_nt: TGCGCCAGCAGCTTGATTTCCGGGGCAGATACGCAGTATTTT

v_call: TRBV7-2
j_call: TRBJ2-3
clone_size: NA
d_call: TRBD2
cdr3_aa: CASSLVAGVEDTQYF
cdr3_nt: TGTGCCAGCAGCTTAGTAGCGGGAGTTGAAGATACGCAGTATTTT

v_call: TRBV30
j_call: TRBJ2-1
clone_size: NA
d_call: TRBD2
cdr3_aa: CAWSIIAGDNEQFF
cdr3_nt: TGTGCCTGGAGTATTATAGCGGGAGACAATGAGCAGTTCTTC

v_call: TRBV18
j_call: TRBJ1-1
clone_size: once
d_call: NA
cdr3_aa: CASSPVLAEISNTEAFF
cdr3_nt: TGTGCCAGCTCACCAGTCCTCGCGGAGATATCGAACACTGAAGCTTTCTTT

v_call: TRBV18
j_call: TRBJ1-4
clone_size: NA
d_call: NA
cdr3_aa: CASSPSRDFEKLFF
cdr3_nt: TGTGCCAGCTCACCTAGCAGGGACTTTGAAAAACTGTTTTTT

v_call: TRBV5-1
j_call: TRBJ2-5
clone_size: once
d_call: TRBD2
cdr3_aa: CASSWGTTQETQYF
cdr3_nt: TGCGCCAGCAGCTGGGGGACTACCCAAGAGACCCAGTACTTC

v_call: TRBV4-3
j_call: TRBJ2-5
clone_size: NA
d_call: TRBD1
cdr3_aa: CASSQATGFQETQYF
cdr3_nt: TGCGCCAGCAGCCAAGCGACAGGGTTCCAAGAGACCCAGTACTTC

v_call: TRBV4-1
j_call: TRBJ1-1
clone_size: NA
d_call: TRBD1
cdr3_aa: CASSHGDRRNTEAFF
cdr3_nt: TGCGCCAGCAGCCACGGGGACAGGCGGAACACTGAAGCTTTCTTT

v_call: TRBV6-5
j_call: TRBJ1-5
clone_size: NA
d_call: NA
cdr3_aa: CASSYAGDNQPQHF
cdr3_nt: TGTGCCAGCAGTTACGCGGGGGACAATCAGCCCCAGCATTTT

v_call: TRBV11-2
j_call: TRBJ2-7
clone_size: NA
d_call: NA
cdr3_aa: CASSLVGRQTEQYF
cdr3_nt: TGTGCCAGCAGCTTAGTGGGTAGACAGACCGAGCAGTACTTC

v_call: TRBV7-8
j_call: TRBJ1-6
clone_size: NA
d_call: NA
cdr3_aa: CASSVPGRGSPLHF
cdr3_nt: TGTGCCAGCAGCGTACCGGGACGGGGTTCACCCCTCCACTTT

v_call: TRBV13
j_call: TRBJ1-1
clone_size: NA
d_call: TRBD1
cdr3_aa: CASSTGTGGRAFF
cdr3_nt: TGTGCCAGCAGTACCGGGACAGGGGGACGAGCTTTCTTT

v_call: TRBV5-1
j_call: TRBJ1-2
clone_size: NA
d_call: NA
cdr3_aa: CASRPAWGNYGYTF
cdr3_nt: TGCGCCAGCAGGCCTGCATGGGGTAACTATGGCTACACCTTC

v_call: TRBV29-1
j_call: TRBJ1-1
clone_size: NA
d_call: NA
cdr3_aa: CSVVEGGRRTEAFF
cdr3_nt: TGCAGCGTTGTGGAGGGGGGGAGACGTACTGAAGCTTTCTTT

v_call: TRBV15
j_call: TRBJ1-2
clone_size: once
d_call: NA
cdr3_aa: CVTSRDIEWNYGYTF
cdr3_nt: TGTGTCACCAGCAGAGATATCGAGTGGAACTATGGCTACACCTTC

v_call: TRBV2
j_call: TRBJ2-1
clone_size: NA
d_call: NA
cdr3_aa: CASSAYNEQFF
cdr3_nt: TGTGCCAGCAGTGCGTACAATGAGCAGTTCTTC

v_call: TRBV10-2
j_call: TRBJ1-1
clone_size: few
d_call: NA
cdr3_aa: CASSEKAYTEAFF
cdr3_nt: TGCGCCAGCAGTGAGAAAGCGTACACTGAAGCTTTCTTT

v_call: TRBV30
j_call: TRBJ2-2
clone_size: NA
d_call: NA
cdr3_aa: CAWSDVISGELFF
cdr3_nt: TGTGCCTGGAGCGACGTTATATCCGGGGAGCTGTTTTTT

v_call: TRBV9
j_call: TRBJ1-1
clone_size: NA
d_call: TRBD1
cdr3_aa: CASSGQGDTEAFF
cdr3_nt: TGTGCCAGCAGCGGACAGGGGGACACTGAAGCTTTCTTT

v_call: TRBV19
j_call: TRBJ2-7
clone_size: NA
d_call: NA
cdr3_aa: CASSPSGGSSYEQYF
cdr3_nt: TGTGCCAGTAGCCCTTCAGGGGGGAGCTCCTACGAGCAGTACTTC

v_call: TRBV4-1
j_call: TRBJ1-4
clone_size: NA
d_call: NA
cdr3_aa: CASSTNSLQGEKLFF
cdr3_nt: TGCGCCAGCAGCACAAACAGTCTACAGGGTGAAAAACTGTTTTTT

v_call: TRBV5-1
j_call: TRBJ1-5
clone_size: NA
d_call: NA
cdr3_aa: CASSFIPGEPQHF
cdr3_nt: TGCGCCAGCAGCTTTATCCCCGGGGAGCCCCAGCATTTT